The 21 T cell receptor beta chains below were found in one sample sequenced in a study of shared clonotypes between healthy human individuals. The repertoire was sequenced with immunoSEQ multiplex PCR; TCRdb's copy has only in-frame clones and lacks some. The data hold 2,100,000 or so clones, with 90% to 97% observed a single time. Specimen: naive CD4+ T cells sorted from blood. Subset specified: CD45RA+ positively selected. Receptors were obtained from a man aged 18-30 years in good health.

Here the CDR3 reads CACPPGRGGYDGNSPLHF. The CDR3 DNA is TGTGCCTGCCCCCCCGGGAGGGGGGGTTACGATGGGAATTCACCCCTCCACTTT. This rearrangement joins TRBV30 to TRBJ1-6; a possible D gene is TRBD1 (6 bases). The germline CDR1 and CDR2 sequences are GTSNPN and SVGIG (reference sequence). Trimming pared 6 bases from V and 7 bases from J, leaving 28 bases between. CDR3 length equals 18 residues.

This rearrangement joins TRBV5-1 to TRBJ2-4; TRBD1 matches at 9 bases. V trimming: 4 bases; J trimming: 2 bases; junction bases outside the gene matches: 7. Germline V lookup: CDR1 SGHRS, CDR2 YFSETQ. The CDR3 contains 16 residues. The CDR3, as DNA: TGCGCCAGCAGCCGGGACAGGGAAGGTACCAAAAACATTCAGTACTTC. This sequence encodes CASSRDREGTKNIQYF. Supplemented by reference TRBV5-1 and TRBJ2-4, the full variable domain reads KAGVTQTPRYLIKTRGQQVTLSCSPISGHRSVSWYQQTPGQGLQFLFEYFSETQRNKGNFPGRFSGRQFSNSRSEMNVSTLELGDSALYLCASSRDREGTKNIQYFGAGTRLSVL.

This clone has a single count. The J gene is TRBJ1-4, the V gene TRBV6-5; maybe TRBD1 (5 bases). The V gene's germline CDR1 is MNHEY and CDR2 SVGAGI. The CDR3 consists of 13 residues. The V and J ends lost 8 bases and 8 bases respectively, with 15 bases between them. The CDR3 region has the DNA TGTGCCAGCGGGAGGGGAGGGGAAGAAAAACTGTTTTTT. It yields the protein CASGRGGEEKLFF.

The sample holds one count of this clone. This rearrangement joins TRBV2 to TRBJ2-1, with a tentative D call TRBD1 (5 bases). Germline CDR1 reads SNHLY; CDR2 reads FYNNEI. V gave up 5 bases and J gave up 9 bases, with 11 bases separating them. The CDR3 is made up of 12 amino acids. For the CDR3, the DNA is TGTGCCAGCAGTAAGACAGCGACTGAGCAGTTCTTC. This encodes CASSKTATEQFF. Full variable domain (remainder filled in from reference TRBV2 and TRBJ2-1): EPEVTQTPSHQVTQMGQEVILRCVPISNHLYFYWYRQILGQKVEFLVSFYNNEISEKSEIFDDQFSVERPDGSNFTLKIRSTKLEDSAMYFCASSKTATEQFFGPGTRLTVL.

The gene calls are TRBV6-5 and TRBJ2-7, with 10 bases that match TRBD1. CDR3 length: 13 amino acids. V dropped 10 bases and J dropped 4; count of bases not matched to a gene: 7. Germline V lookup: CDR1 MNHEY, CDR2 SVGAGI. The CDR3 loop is CATRQGASYEQYF. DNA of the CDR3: TGTGCCACCAGACAGGGGGCTTCGTACGAGCAGTACTTC.

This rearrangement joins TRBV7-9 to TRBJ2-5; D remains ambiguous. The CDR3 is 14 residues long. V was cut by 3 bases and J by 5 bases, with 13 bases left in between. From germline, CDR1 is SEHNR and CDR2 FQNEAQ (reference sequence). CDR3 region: CASSLVVLEETQYF. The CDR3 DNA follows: TGTGCCAGCAGCTTGGTGGTTTTAGAGGAGACCCAGTACTTC.

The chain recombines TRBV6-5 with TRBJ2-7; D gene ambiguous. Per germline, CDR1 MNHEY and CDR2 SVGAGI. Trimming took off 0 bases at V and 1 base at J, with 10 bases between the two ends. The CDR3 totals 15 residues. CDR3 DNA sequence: TGTGCCAGCAGTTACTCCGGCCAGAGATCCTACGAGCAGTACTTC. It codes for CASSYSGQRSYEQYF.

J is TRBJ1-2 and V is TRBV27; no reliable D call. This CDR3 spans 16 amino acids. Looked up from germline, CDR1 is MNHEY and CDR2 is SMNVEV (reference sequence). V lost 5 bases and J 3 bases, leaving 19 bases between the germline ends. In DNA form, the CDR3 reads TGTGCCAGCAGTGAAGGTGGTATCAAGGGATACTATGGCTACACCTTC. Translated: CASSEGGIKGYYGYTF.

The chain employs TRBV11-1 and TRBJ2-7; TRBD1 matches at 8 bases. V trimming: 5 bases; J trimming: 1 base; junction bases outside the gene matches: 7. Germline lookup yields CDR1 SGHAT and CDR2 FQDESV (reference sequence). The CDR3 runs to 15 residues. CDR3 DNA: TGTGCCAGCAGCCCGACAGGGGTGCTTTCCTACGAGCAGTACTTC. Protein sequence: CASSPTGVLSYEQYF. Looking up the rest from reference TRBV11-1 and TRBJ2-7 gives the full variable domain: EAEVAQSPRYKITEKSQAVAFWCDPISGHATLYWYRQILGQGPELLVQFQDESVVDDSQLPKDRFSAERLKGVDSTLKIQPAELGDSAMYLCASSPTGVLSYEQYFGPGTRLTVT.

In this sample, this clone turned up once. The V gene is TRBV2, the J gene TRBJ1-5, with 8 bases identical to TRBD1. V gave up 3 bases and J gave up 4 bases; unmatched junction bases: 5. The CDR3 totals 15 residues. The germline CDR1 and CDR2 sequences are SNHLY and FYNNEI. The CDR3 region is CASSEDRVLNQPQHF. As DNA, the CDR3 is TGTGCCAGCAGTGAGGACAGGGTCCTGAATCAGCCCCAGCATTTT.

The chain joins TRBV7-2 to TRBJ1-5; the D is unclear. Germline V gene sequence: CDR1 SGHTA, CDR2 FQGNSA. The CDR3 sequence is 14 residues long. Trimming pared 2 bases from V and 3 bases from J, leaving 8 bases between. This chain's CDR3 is CASSLPSSNQPQHF. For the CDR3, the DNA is TGTGCCAGCAGCTTACCATCATCCAATCAGCCCCAGCATTTT.

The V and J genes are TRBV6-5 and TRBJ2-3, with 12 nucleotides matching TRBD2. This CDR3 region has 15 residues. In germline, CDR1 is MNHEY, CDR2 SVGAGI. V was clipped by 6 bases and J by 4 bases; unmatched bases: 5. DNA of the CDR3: TGTGCCAGCAGATCACTAGCGGGAGGACCAGATACGCAGTATTTT. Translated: CASRSLAGGPDTQYF.

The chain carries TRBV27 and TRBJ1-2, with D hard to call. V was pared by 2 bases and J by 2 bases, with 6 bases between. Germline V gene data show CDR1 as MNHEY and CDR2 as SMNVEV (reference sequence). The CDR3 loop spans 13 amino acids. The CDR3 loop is CASSLRRNYGYTF. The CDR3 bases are TGTGCCAGCAGTTTACGGCGGAACTATGGCTACACCTTC.

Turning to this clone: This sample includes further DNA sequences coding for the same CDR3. This chain's CDR3 is CASSYRDRGVYEQYF. CDR3 in DNA: TGTGCCAGCAGTTACCGGGACAGGGGGGTATACGAGCAGTACTTC. The chain combines TRBV6-5 with TRBJ2-7; TRBD1 aligns across 11 bases. The CDR3 contains 15 residues. CDR1 is MNHEY and CDR2 is SVGAGI in the germline V gene. The trim removed 2 bases at V and 4 bases at J, leaving 4 bases unmatched.

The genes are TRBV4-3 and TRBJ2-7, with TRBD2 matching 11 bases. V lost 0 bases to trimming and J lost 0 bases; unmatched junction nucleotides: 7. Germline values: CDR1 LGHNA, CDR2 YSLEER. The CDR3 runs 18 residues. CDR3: CASSQELAGAFFSYEQYF. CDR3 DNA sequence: TGCGCCAGCAGCCAAGAACTAGCGGGAGCCTTTTTCTCCTACGAGCAGTACTTC.

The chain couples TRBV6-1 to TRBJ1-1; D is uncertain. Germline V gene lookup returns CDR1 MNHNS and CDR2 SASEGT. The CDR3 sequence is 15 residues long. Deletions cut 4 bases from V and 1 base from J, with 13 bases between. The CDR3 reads CASSAAMLQNTEAFF. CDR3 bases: TGTGCCAGCAGTGCGGCCATGCTACAGAACACTGAAGCTTTCTTT.

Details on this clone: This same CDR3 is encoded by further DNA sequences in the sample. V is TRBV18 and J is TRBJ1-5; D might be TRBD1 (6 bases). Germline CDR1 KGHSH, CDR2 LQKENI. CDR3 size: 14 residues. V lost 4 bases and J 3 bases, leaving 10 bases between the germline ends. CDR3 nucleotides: TGTGCCAGCTCACTACAGGGTACCAATCAGCCCCAGCATTTT. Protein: CASSLQGTNQPQHF.

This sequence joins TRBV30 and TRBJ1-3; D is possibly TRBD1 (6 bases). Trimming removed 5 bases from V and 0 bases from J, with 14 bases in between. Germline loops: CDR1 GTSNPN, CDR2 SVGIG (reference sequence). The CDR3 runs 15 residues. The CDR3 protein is CAWALGGNSGNTIYF. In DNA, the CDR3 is TGTGCCTGGGCCCTAGGGGGTAACTCTGGAAACACCATATATTTT.

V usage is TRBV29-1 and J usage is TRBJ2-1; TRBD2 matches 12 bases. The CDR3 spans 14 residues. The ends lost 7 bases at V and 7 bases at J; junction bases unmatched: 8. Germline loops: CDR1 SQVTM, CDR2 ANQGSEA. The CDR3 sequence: CSALTSGGFNEQFF. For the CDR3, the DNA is TGCAGCGCACTGACTAGCGGGGGTTTTAATGAGCAGTTCTTC.

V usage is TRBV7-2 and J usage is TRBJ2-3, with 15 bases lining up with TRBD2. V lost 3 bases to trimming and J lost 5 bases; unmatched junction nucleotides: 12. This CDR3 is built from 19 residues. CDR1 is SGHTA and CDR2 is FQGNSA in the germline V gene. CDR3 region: CASSFDRTSGRAGGDTQYF. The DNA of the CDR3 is TGTGCCAGCAGCTTTGACCGGACTAGCGGGAGGGCCGGTGGAGATACGCAGTATTTT. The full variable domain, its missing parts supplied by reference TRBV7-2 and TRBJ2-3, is GAGVSQSPSNKVTEKGKDVELRCDPISGHTALYWYRQSLGQGLEFLIYFQGNSAPDKSGLPSDRFSAERTGGSVSTLTIQRTQQEDSAVYLCASSFDRTSGRAGGDTQYFGPGTRLTVL.

CDR3 protein: CASSLVGPHNEQFF. DNA of the CDR3: TGTGCCAGCAGCTTAGTTGGGCCGCACAATGAGCAGTTCTTC. The V gene is TRBV7-8, the J gene TRBJ2-1; D gene ambiguous. V dropped 1 base and J dropped 5 bases, with 9 bases sitting between them. Germline CDR1 reads SGHVS; CDR2 reads FQNEAQ. The CDR3 covers 14 residues.